The entry that follows covers one T cell receptor beta chain sequence. Its specificity is unknown. The source of the sample is a study of cytomegalovirus exposure and HLA in healthy donors. Study-wide findings and caveats: One variant, a missense change in DCLRE1C, was linked in a later analysis to TCR beta V- and J-gene trimming. CMV serostatus was the only immune exposure information that was available.

A multiplex PCR was run with 60 Vbeta primers and 13 Jbeta primers. TCRdb's table, derived via immunoSEQ multiplex PCR, lists solely in-frame clones and lacks some. The top ten hold approximately 2% of the sample, which has about 130,000 clones, about three quarters seen once. V was cut by 0 bases and J by 7 bases, with 17 bases left in between. From germline, CDR1 is SGHKS and CDR2 YYEKEE (reference sequence). CDR3 length: 15 residues. The chain uses TRBV5-5 and TRBJ2-7; D remains unclear. Sequencing input: PBMCs. The receptor was isolated from a female donor in good health and CMV-seropositive. DNA for the CDR3: TGTGCCAGCAGCTTGGAACCGCCTCCACCGAGGGAGCAGTACTTC. Residues: CASSLEPPPPREQYF.